Shown below are 27 T cell receptor beta chains from a single sample sequenced in a study of cytomegalovirus exposure and HLA in healthy donors. Some clones are missing from TCRdb's copy, which holds only in-frame ones; the method was immunoSEQ multiplex PCR. The sample has roughly 68,000 clones, 80% to 90% seen once. Sequencing input: PBMCs. These receptor sequences come from a woman under 30 in good health and CMV-seronegative.

The V gene is TRBV30, the J gene TRBJ2-7; D remains unclear. The CDR3 length is 12 residues. Trimming pared 0 bases from V and 5 bases from J, leaving 8 bases between. CDR1 is GTSNPN, CDR2 SVGIG, per germline (reference sequence). In DNA form, the CDR3 reads TGTGCCTGGAGTGTTTCTGGGCACGAGCAGTACTTC. It is translated as CAWSVSGHEQYF.

The V call is TRBV5-5, the J call TRBJ2-7, with D perhaps matching TRBD2 (6 bases). The CDR3 loop spans 17 amino acids. The germline V and J ends were trimmed by 0 bases and 2 bases, with 18 bases remaining between them. The V gene's germline CDR1 is SGHKS and CDR2 YYEKEE (reference sequence). The CDR3 bases are TGTGCCAGCAGCTTGGAGGCCTGGGGGGACTTGGCCTACGAGCAGTACTTC. Protein product: CASSLEAWGDLAYEQYF.

The CDR3 nucleotides read TGTGCCAGCAGCCCCCGGTGGGAGAGCTACGAGCAGTACTTC. This codes for CASSPRWESYEQYF. V is TRBV13 and J is TRBJ2-7; D might be TRBD2 (5 bases). The CDR3 has 14 amino acids. Trimming shortened V by 5 bases and J by 3 bases, and 14 bases separated the two germline ends. Germline V gene data show CDR1 as PRHDT and CDR2 as FYEKMQ (reference sequence).

V gene TRBV4-2 combines with J gene TRBJ2-2, with D tentatively TRBD1 (6 bases). CDR3 length equals 13 residues. The germline CDR1 and CDR2 sequences are LGHNA and YNFKEQ. V lost 3 bases and J lost 8, with 10 bases in between. The CDR3 sequence: CASSHPGTGELFF. DNA of the CDR3: TGTGCCAGCAGCCATCCCGGGACAGGGGAGCTGTTTTTT.

V is TRBV7-2 and J is TRBJ1-1; no definite D call. The CDR3 consists of 14 residues. Germline V gene sequence: CDR1 SGHTA, CDR2 FQGNSA. V lost 1 base to trimming and J lost 4 bases, with 10 bases between them. The CDR3 sequence: CASSLERGRTEAFF. The CDR3 nucleotides are TGTGCCAGCAGCTTAGAACGGGGTCGCACTGAAGCTTTCTTT.

The chain links TRBV5-1 to TRBJ2-1; 10 nucleotides agree with TRBD2. CDR3 length: 16 amino acids. V was pared by 4 bases and J by 4 bases, with 8 bases of the junction left unmatched. CDR1 and CDR2 (germline): SGHRS, YFSETQ. CDR3 region: CASSTRRTSGYNEQFF. For the CDR3, the DNA is TGCGCCAGCAGCACCCGCCGGACTAGCGGTTACAATGAGCAGTTCTTC.

The chain couples TRBV10-3 to TRBJ2-3, with TRBD2 matching 12 bases. The CDR3 length is 17 residues. Germline V gene data show CDR1 as ENHRY and CDR2 as SYGVKD. After removal of 3 bases from V and 5 bases from J, the junction contained 9 bases not matched to a gene. The CDR3 sequence is CAISDPRASGRVDTQYF. The CDR3 nucleotides are TGTGCCATCAGTGATCCGAGGGCTAGCGGGAGGGTAGATACGCAGTATTTT.

In DNA form, the CDR3 reads TGCGCCAGCAGCCTAGCGGGGGGGCAGGTTGAGCAGTTCTTC. Its protein product is CASSLAGGQVEQFF. The genes are TRBV10-1 and TRBJ2-1; 12 nucleotides align to TRBD2. Trimming took 6 bases from V and 9 from J; bases not matched to a gene: 6. Germline-derived CDR1 and CDR2 are WNHNN and SYGVQD (reference sequence). The CDR3 has 14 residues.

The V and J genes are TRBV6-1 and TRBJ2-5; no definite D call. From germline, CDR1 is MNHNS and CDR2 SASEGT. The V and J ends lost 1 base and 1 base respectively, with 4 bases between them. CDR3 length: 13 residues. The DNA of the CDR3 is TGTGCCAGCAGTGAAGGGAGCCAAGAGACCCAGTACTTC. Translated, it gives CASSEGSQETQYF.

CDR3 sequence: CASSPGQMGTNEKLFF. The DNA for the CDR3 is TGTGCCAGCAGCCCCGGACAGATGGGTACTAATGAAAAACTGTTTTTT. The chain couples TRBV7-9 to TRBJ1-4; D is perhaps TRBD1 (6 bases). The CDR3 runs 16 residues. V was clipped by 5 bases and J by 2 bases, with 15 bases between them. CDR1 and CDR2 (germline): SEHNR, FQNEAQ (reference sequence). The full variable domain, its missing parts supplied by reference TRBV7-9 and TRBJ1-4, is DTGVSQNPRHKITKRGQNVTFRCDPISEHNRLYWYRQTLGQGPEFLTYFQNEAQLEKSRLLSDRFSAERPKGSFSTLEIQRTEQGDSAMYLCASSPGQMGTNEKLFFGSGTQLSVL.

This chain connects TRBV4-1 to TRBJ1-2, with 11 bases lining up with TRBD1. Germline loops: CDR1 MGHRA, CDR2 YSYEKL. Germline trimming cut 3 bases from V and 8 bases from J; bases unmatched to any gene: 11. The CDR3 totals 16 residues. CDR3 in amino acids: CASSHGTGGTSGGYTF. The CDR3 DNA reads TGCGCCAGCAGCCACGGGACAGGGGGTACGTCTGGGGGCTACACCTTC.

CDR3 region: CASSAVPTYEQYF. CDR3 coding DNA: TGTGCCAGCAGTGCAGTGCCCACCTACGAGCAGTACTTC. V gene TRBV2 combines with J gene TRBJ2-7; D not resolved. This CDR3 spans 13 amino acids. CDR1 SNHLY and CDR2 FYNNEI come from the germline V gene. The V end was cut by 4 bases, the J end by 2 bases, with 9 bases between. Based on the CDR3 plus reference TRBV2 and TRBJ2-7, the full variable domain is EPEVTQTPSHQVTQMGQEVILRCVPISNHLYFYWYRQILGQKVEFLVSFYNNEISEKSEIFDDQFSVERPDGSNFTLKIRSTKLEDSAMYFCASSAVPTYEQYFGPGTRLTVT.

This sequence joins TRBV5-6 and TRBJ1-1; 9 bases are a match to TRBD1. The J segment lost 1 base and the V segment lost 3 bases, leaving 4 bases of the junction unmatched. The CDR3 consists of 15 residues. Looked up from germline, CDR1 is SGHDT and CDR2 is YYEEEE. The CDR3 loop reads CASSSVDRGNTEAFF. The CDR3 DNA sequence: TGTGCCAGCAGCTCTGTGGACAGGGGGAACACTGAAGCTTTCTTT. The variable domain in full, with the rest retrieved from reference TRBV5-6 and TRBJ1-1, is DAGVTQSPTHLIKTRGQQVTLRCSPKSGHDTVSWYQQALGQGPQFIFQYYEEEERQRGNFPDRFSGHQFPNYSSELNVNALLLGDSALYLCASSSVDRGNTEAFFGQGTRLTVV.

This clone occurred a few times. CDR3 nucleotide sequence: TGTGCCTGGAAAATCCCGGGGAACTATGGCTACACCTTC. This sequence encodes CAWKIPGNYGYTF. The rearrangement uses TRBV30 and TRBJ1-2, with D unclear. CDR1 and CDR2 from the germline V gene are GTSNPN and SVGIG (reference sequence). V was pared by 4 bases and J by 2 bases, with 11 bases between. CDR3 length: 13 residues.

This clone turned up a few times. The J gene is TRBJ2-2, the V gene TRBV19; D uncertain. The CDR3 runs 14 residues. Germline values: CDR1 LNHDA, CDR2 SQIVND (reference sequence). Trimming shortened V by 3 bases and J by 1 base, and 6 bases separated the two germline ends. The CDR3 bases are TGTGCCAGTAGTATCCGGAGGAACACCGGGGAGCTGTTTTTT. It yields the protein CASSIRRNTGELFF. Full variable domain (missing parts from reference TRBV19 and TRBJ2-2): DGGITQSPKYLFRKEGQNVTLSCEQNLNHDAMYWYRQDPGQGLRLIYYSQIVNDFQKGDIAEGYSVSREKKESFPLTVTSAQKNPTAFYLCASSIRRNTGELFFGEGSRLTVL.

The chain is built from TRBV30 and TRBJ2-7; possibly TRBD2 for D (6 bases). The germline V gene has CDR1 GTSNPN and CDR2 SVGIG (reference sequence). The CDR3 has 14 amino acids. Trimming took off 2 bases at V and 7 bases at J, with 18 bases between the two ends. The CDR3 loop reads CAWSPLPPAGEQYF. Written as DNA, the CDR3 is TGTGCCTGGAGTCCCCTCCCCCCGGCGGGAGAGCAGTACTTC.

The V call is TRBV5-5, the J call TRBJ2-5, with unresolved D. V was clipped by 1 base and J by 5 bases, with 3 bases between them. The CDR3 is 11 amino acids. Germline V gives CDR1 SGHKS, CDR2 YYEKEE (reference sequence). The CDR3 loop is CASSLRETQYF. DNA for the CDR3: TGTGCCAGCAGCTTGCGGGAGACCCAGTACTTC.

The count of this clone is one. The V gene is TRBV19, the J gene TRBJ2-7; 10 bases are a match to TRBD1. The length of the CDR3 is 18 residues. Trimming removed 3 bases from V and 0 bases from J; junction bases left unmatched: 11. Per germline, CDR1 LNHDA and CDR2 SQIVND (reference sequence). The CDR3 region is CASSMGWGQGPDSYEQYF. CDR3 DNA: TGTGCCAGTAGTATGGGTTGGGGACAGGGGCCGGACTCCTACGAGCAGTACTTC. Combining the CDR3 with reference TRBV19 and TRBJ2-7 gives the whole variable domain DGGITQSPKYLFRKEGQNVTLSCEQNLNHDAMYWYRQDPGQGLRLIYYSQIVNDFQKGDIAEGYSVSREKKESFPLTVTSAQKNPTAFYLCASSMGWGQGPDSYEQYFGPGTRLTVT.

The chain is built from TRBV10-3 and TRBJ1-2, with 7 bases matching TRBD1. Germline V lookup: CDR1 ENHRY, CDR2 SYGVKD. Germline trimming cut 2 bases from V and 4 bases from J; bases unmatched to any gene: 4. The CDR3 sequence is 14 residues long. DNA of the CDR3: TGTGCCATCAGTGAGGACAGGGCGCTCTATGGCTACACCTTC. Translation: CAISEDRALYGYTF.

The gene calls are TRBV14 and TRBJ2-2; the D gene is possibly TRBD1 (6 bases). Germline V gene data show CDR1 as SGHDN and CDR2 as FVKESK. Trimming removed 4 bases from V and 9 bases from J, with 15 bases in between. The CDR3 consists of 14 residues. The CDR3 bases are TGTGCCAGCAGCCCCGGACAGAACTGGAGGGAGCTGTTTTTT. Translated: CASSPGQNWRELFF.

This rearrangement joins TRBV4-1 to TRBJ2-1; 8 nucleotides match TRBD2. This CDR3 region has 16 residues. Germline V lookup: CDR1 MGHRA, CDR2 YSYEKL. Trimming at V came to 3 bases and at J to 6 bases, leaving 10 bases not matched to a gene. DNA for the CDR3: TGCGCCAGCAGCCATCCCGGGAGGGTTAAGGGCAATGAGCAGTTCTTC. Translating it yields CASSHPGRVKGNEQFF.

The V call is TRBV5-1, the J call TRBJ2-3; 9 bases align to TRBD2. The ends lost 5 bases at V and 3 bases at J; junction bases unmatched: 7. The CDR3 is 15 amino acids. Germline CDR1 reads SGHRS; CDR2 reads YFSETQ. This chain's CDR3 is CASSTSGSVTDTQYF. The CDR3 DNA is TGCGCCAGCAGTACTAGCGGGTCGGTAACAGATACGCAGTATTTT.

This sequence joins TRBV4-1 and TRBJ2-1; D is uncertain. This CDR3 contains 14 residues. V shed 4 bases and J shed 10 bases, with 17 bases lying between them. Germline CDR1 reads MGHRA; CDR2 reads YSYEKL. This CDR3 is CASSLGFYSGEQFF. The CDR3 nucleotides read TGCGCCAGCAGCCTTGGGTTTTATTCCGGGGAGCAGTTCTTC.

The CDR3 coding sequence is TGTGCCAGCAGCCAATTTTCTTGGACAGGAGTCTTCGACACTGAAGCTTTCTTT. It translates to CASSQFSWTGVFDTEAFF. The J gene is TRBJ1-1, the V gene TRBV7-9, with 7 bases aligning to TRBD1. J lost 3 bases, V lost 5 bases, and 18 bases had no gene match. Germline CDR1 and CDR2: SEHNR and FQNEAQ (reference sequence). This CDR3 has 18 amino acids.

This chain uses TRBV19 with TRBJ1-1, with no clear D. Germline CDR1 LNHDA, CDR2 SQIVND (reference sequence). CDR3 length equals 13 residues. V dropped 4 bases and J dropped 0 bases, with 6 bases sitting between them. In DNA, the CDR3 is TGTGCCAGTAGTAATGACTTGAACACTGAAGCTTTCTTT. Protein: CASSNDLNTEAFF.

V is TRBV14 and J is TRBJ2-7, with 12 nucleotides matching TRBD2. The CDR3 runs 15 residues. V was pared by 1 base and J by 9 bases, with 7 bases of the junction left unmatched. Germline assignment: CDR1 SGHDN and CDR2 FVKESK. Here the CDR3 reads CASSQVLAGGPRQYF. CDR3 nucleotide sequence: TGTGCCAGCAGCCAAGTCCTAGCGGGAGGGCCCCGGCAGTACTTC. Drawing the rest from reference TRBV14 and TRBJ2-7, the complete variable domain is EAGVTQFPSHSVIEKGQTVTLRCDPISGHDNLYWYRRVMGKEIKFLLHFVKESKQDESGMPNNRFLAERTGGTYSTLKVQPAELEDSGVYFCASSQVLAGGPRQYFGPGTRLTVT.

The V call is TRBV27, the J call TRBJ1-4; 7 bases are a match to TRBD1. The germline CDR1 and CDR2 sequences are MNHEY and SMNVEV (reference sequence). The CDR3 is 14 amino acids. V lost 5 bases and J lost 5; bases outside the gene matches: 5. The CDR3 loop reads CASSGQAPNEKLFF. The CDR3 DNA reads as TGTGCCAGCAGTGGACAGGCCCCCAATGAAAAACTGTTTTTT.